Listed below are T cell receptor beta chains from one sample, sequenced in a study of T-cell reconstitution after alpha-beta-depleted transplantation in children. One entry per CDR3 protein results from TCRdb running MiXCR on the PCR reads. The sample lists around 580,000 distinct CDR3 sequences; roughly 27% were seen once. The sequenced sample was PBMCs, obtained before TCRalphabeta/CD19-depleted stem cell transplant. Receptor source: a boy younger than two with Wiskott-Aldrich syndrome, due to receive a stem cell transplant. The CDR3 runs from the conserved cysteine through the conserved F or W. Fields, in order: J gene, D gene, V gene, clone size, CDR3 length, CDR3 DNA, CDR3 protein. D genes are given only for firm matches. A row's size may be missing; if present it is once, few, many or a size class.

>TRBJ1-2|-|TRBV6-5|few|15
TGTGCCAGCAGTTACTTTACTTCTGGGGACTATGGCTACACCTTC
CASSYFTSGDYGYTF
>TRBJ2-1|-|TRBV3-1|-|15
TGTGCCAGCAGCCAAGTCCCGGGACGGGTCAATGAGCAGTTCTTC
CASSQVPGRVNEQFF
>TRBJ2-1|-|TRBV5-1|few|13
TGCGCCAGCAAACGAGAACCCTACAATGAGCAGTTCTTC
CASKREPYNEQFF
>TRBJ2-5|TRBD2|TRBV5-1|few|16
TGCGCCAGCGGCGCGGGACTAGCGGCACACCAAGAGACCCAGTACTTC
CASGAGLAAHQETQYF
>TRBJ1-5|TRBD1|TRBV6-5|-|15
TGTGCCAGCAGTTCCAAGGGGACAGGGTGGCAGCCCCAGCATTTT
CASSSKGTGWQPQHF
>TRBJ2-1|TRBD2|TRBV2|once|15
TGTGCCAGCAGGAGTTCGTTTAGCGGGGCTAATGAGCAGTTCTTC
CASRSSFSGANEQFF
>TRBJ2-4|-|TRBV20-1|few|15
TGCAGTGCTAGTTTTAGGGGTCTAGCCAAAAACATTCAGTACTTC
CSASFRGLAKNIQYF
>TRBJ2-4|-|TRBV20-1|once|15
TGCAGTGCTAGGGGCGGGCTCATAGCCAAAAACATTCAGTACTTC
CSARGGLIAKNIQYF
>TRBJ2-3|TRBD2|TRBV20-1|-|15
TGCAGTGCTAGTCCTATAGCGGGAACGTCAGATACGCAGTATTTT
CSASPIAGTSDTQYF
>TRBJ1-3|-|TRBV30|-|14
TGTGCCTACTGGACCCACGAATCTGGAAACACCATATATTTT
CAYWTHESGNTIYF
>TRBJ1-2|-|TRBV7-2|few|12
TGTGCCAGCAGCCCGGCGGGCTATGGCTACACCTTC
CASSPAGYGYTF
>TRBJ1-5|TRBD1|TRBV28|-|15
TGTGCCAGCAGAATGACAGGGGGTAACAATCAGCCCCAGCATTTT
CASRMTGGNNQPQHF
>TRBJ2-5|TRBD1|TRBV12-3/TRBV12-4|-|15
TGTGCCAGCAGACTCACAGGGGGCTGGGGAGAGACCCAGTACTTC
CASRLTGGWGETQYF
>TRBJ2-2|TRBD2|TRBV7-6|-|15
TGTGCCAGCAGTTTAGCGGGAGAGGGCACCGGGGAGCTGTTTTTT
CASSLAGEGTGELFF
>TRBJ2-5|TRBD1|TRBV5-1|-|13
TGCGCCAGCAGGAATAACAGGGGTGAGACCCAGTACTTC
CASRNNRGETQYF
>TRBJ1-1|-|TRBV27|few|14
TGTGCCAGCAGTTTACGTGGGGGCCGGACTGAAGCTTTCTTT
CASSLRGGRTEAFF
>TRBJ2-5|-|TRBV27|-|15
TGTGCCAGCAGTTTATCGATTTTCAGCTTAGAGACCCAGTACTTC
CASSLSIFSLETQYF
>TRBJ2-1|TRBD1|TRBV20-1|-|14
TGCAGTGCTAGGGGACAGGGGGGATTAAATGAGCAGTTCTTC
CSARGQGGLNEQFF
>TRBJ2-7|TRBD1|TRBV15|few|15
TGTGCCACCAGCAGAGATGGGACAGGGAGTCGCGAGCAGTACTTC
CATSRDGTGSREQYF
>TRBJ2-1|TRBD2|TRBV5-1|few|15
TGCGCCAGCAGCTCTCTAGCGGGAAGTTGGAATGAGCAGTTCTTC
CASSSLAGSWNEQFF
>TRBJ2-1|-|TRBV12-3/TRBV12-4|-|16
TGTGCCAGCAGCCTCCTGGGAATAACTAGGGACAATGAGCAGTTCTTC
CASSLLGITRDNEQFF
>TRBJ2-1|-|TRBV5-1|medium-sized|18
TGCGCCAGCAGCCGTTCGGGACAATTATCCAGCTCCTACAATGAGCAGTTCTTC
CASSRSGQLSSSYNEQFF
>TRBJ1-2|-|TRBV24-1|-|12
TGTGCCACCAGGGATCAGGGATTGGGCTACACCTTC
CATRDQGLGYTF
>TRBJ2-7|TRBD1|TRBV7-8|-|14
TGTGCCAGCAGCTTGTCGGGACAGGTGAGGGAGCAGTACTTC
CASSLSGQVREQYF
>TRBJ2-7|-|TRBV7-2|few|14
TGTGCCAGCATTTCCCCGGGCCTCCCCTACGAGCAGTACTTC
CASISPGLPYEQYF
>TRBJ2-5|TRBD2|TRBV5-1|-|17
TGCGCCAGCAGCTTGGTACTAGCGGGAGCTTTCGGGGAGACCCAGTACTTC
CASSLVLAGAFGETQYF
>TRBJ2-1|-|TRBV6-1|-|13
TGTGCCAGCCAGTGGAGTCCTTCCAATGAGCAGTTCTTC
CASQWSPSNEQFF
>TRBJ2-1|TRBD2|TRBV20-1|-|17
TGCAGTGCTAGTCTTGCGATGAGCGGGAGTTTTTACAATGAGCAGTTCTTC
CSASLAMSGSFYNEQFF
>TRBJ1-6|-|TRBV7-6|-|14
TGTGCCAGCAGTCGCACTCGGAAATATTCACCCCTCCACTTT
CASSRTRKYSPLHF
>TRBJ2-3|-|TRBV4-1|few|13
TGCGCCAGCAGCCAAGACGGCCGTCGGGCGCAGTATTTT
CASSQDGRRAQYF